The 27 T cell receptor beta chains listed next were all sequenced from one sample in a study of blood T cell repertoires in COVID-19. Method: immunoSEQ multiplex PCR; TCRdb's copy keeps in-frame clones and lacks some. The sample lists 160,000 or so clones, 80% to 90% seen once, with approximately 3% in the top ten. Sequenced sample: peripheral blood. The receptors here all came from a man in his sixties with acute or convalescent COVID-19.

This clone was detected once. This rearrangement joins TRBV18 to TRBJ1-2; D ambiguous. V was pared by 6 bases and J by 0 bases, with 11 bases between. Per germline, CDR1 KGHSH and CDR2 LQKENI. The CDR3 runs 14 residues. Here the CDR3 reads CASSQAGANYGYTF. CDR3 bases: TGTGCCAGCTCCCAAGCCGGGGCTAACTATGGCTACACCTTC.

The CDR3: CASSPTPGLGGYTF. The CDR3 DNA sequence: TGCGCCAGCAGCCCCACCCCGGGACTCGGCGGCTACACCTTC. V usage is TRBV4-1 and J usage is TRBJ1-2; D is perhaps TRBD1 (5 bases). The CDR3 is 14 amino acids. The germline V and J ends were trimmed by 4 bases and 8 bases, with 17 bases remaining between them. From germline, CDR1 is MGHRA and CDR2 YSYEKL.

The chain couples TRBV9 to TRBJ2-5, with D possibly matching TRBD2 (6 bases). Trimming removed 6 bases from V and 2 bases from J, with 11 bases in between. CDR1 and CDR2 (germline): SGDLS, YYNGEE. The CDR3 consists of 13 residues. CDR3: CASTGLGQETQYF. In DNA form, the CDR3 reads TGTGCCAGCACGGGACTTGGGCAAGAGACCCAGTACTTC. The full variable domain, its missing parts supplied by reference TRBV9 and TRBJ2-5, is DSGVTQTPKHLITATGQRVTLRCSPRSGDLSVYWYQQSLDQGLQFLIQYYNGEERAKGNILERFSAQQFPDLHSELNLSSLELGDSALYFCASTGLGQETQYFGPGTRLLVL.

The V and J genes are TRBV21-1 and TRBJ1-2; TRBD1 was called by the table and not checked on the DNA. TRBV21-1 constitutes a pseudogene. The CDR3 has 15 residues. CDR3 DNA sequence: TGTGCCAGCAGCAAAGAGGGACAGGGGACCTATGGCTACACCTTC. This gives the protein CASSKEGQGTYGYTF.

The rearrangement links TRBV2 to TRBJ1-4; D is ambiguous. V gave up 6 bases and J gave up 0 bases, with 8 bases separating them. The CDR3 runs 14 residues. The germline gives CDR1 SNHLY, CDR2 FYNNEI. CDR3 sequence (DNA): TGTGCCAGCAGGGCGGATGCAACTAATGAAAAACTGTTTTTT. Encoded protein: CASRADATNEKLFF.

This sequence joins TRBV15 and TRBJ1-6; D unclear. This CDR3 spans 16 amino acids. V lost 0 bases, J lost 10 bases, and 16 bases lay in between. Per germline, CDR1 LNHNV and CDR2 YYDKDF (reference sequence). The CDR3 sequence: CATSRDLSVPPSPLHF. The DNA of the CDR3 is TGTGCCACCAGCAGAGATCTTAGCGTCCCTCCCTCACCCCTCCACTTT.

V gene TRBV5-5 combines with J gene TRBJ1-3, with D tentatively TRBD1 (6 bases). CDR3 size: 15 residues. Trimming stripped 3 bases from V and 4 bases from J, with 14 bases between. Germline V gene lookup returns CDR1 SGHKS and CDR2 YYEKEE (reference sequence). CDR3 sequence: CASSSSGVSGNTIYF. As DNA, the CDR3 is TGTGCCAGCAGCTCATCAGGGGTATCGGGAAACACCATATATTTT.

The chain recombines TRBV3-1 (or the pseudogene TRBV3-2) with TRBJ2-2, with D possibly being TRBD2 (5 bases). Per the germline V gene, CDR1 is LGHDT and CDR2 is YNNKEL (reference sequence). V lost 1 base and J 0 bases, leaving 9 bases between the germline ends. The CDR3 consists of 16 residues. The CDR3 DNA reads as TGTGCCAGCAGCCAAGTGGGGAGCGCGAACACCGGGGAGCTGTTTTTT. It is translated as CASSQVGSANTGELFF.

This clone was seen once. This rearrangement joins TRBV5-1 to TRBJ1-1; TRBD1 aligns across 9 bases. Trimming removed 3 bases from V and 0 bases from J; junction bases left unmatched: 9. In germline, CDR1 is SGHRS, CDR2 YFSETQ. The CDR3 spans 17 residues. The CDR3 nucleotides read TGCGCCAGCAGCTCGGGACAGGGACTCGAGATGAACACTGAAGCTTTCTTT. Translation gives CASSSGQGLEMNTEAFF. The complete variable domain, with remaining parts taken from reference TRBV5-1 and TRBJ1-1, reads KAGVTQTPRYLIKTRGQQVTLSCSPISGHRSVSWYQQTPGQGLQFLFEYFSETQRNKGNFPGRFSGRQFSNSRSEMNVSTLELGDSALYLCASSSGQGLEMNTEAFFGQGTRLTVV.

The rearrangement uses TRBV7-8 and TRBJ2-2, with a weak D call TRBD2 (6 bases). V lost 3 bases to trimming and J lost 1 base, with 12 bases between them. Germline V gene data show CDR1 as SGHVS and CDR2 as FQNEAQ. The CDR3 has 16 amino acids. CDR3: CASSFSGQGNTGELFF. CDR3 DNA sequence: TGTGCCAGCAGCTTCAGCGGGCAGGGGAACACCGGGGAGCTGTTTTTT.

This chain uses TRBV4-2 with TRBJ2-7; 7 nucleotides line up with TRBD1. V was clipped by 3 bases and J by 5 bases; unmatched bases: 4. Germline V gives CDR1 LGHNA, CDR2 YNFKEQ. This CDR3 has 13 residues. The CDR3 is CASSQVTGDEQYF. In DNA, the CDR3 is TGTGCCAGCAGCCAGGTAACAGGGGACGAGCAGTACTTC.

The chain uses TRBV5-4 and TRBJ2-7, with unresolved D. Deletions cut 4 bases from V and 5 bases from J, with 7 bases between. The CDR3 covers 11 residues. Looked up from germline, CDR1 is SGHNT and CDR2 is YYREEE (reference sequence). The CDR3 region is CASSLYNEQYF. CDR3 nucleotide sequence: TGTGCCAGCAGCCTGTACAACGAGCAGTACTTC.

The chain couples TRBV5-1 to TRBJ2-5; TRBD1 might be the D (6 bases). The CDR3 loop spans 14 amino acids. The germline V gene encodes CDR1 SGHRS and CDR2 YFSETQ. With 6 bases removed from V and 5 bases from J, the gap between germline ends came to 17 bases. CDR3 region: CASTSGTSRETQYF. The DNA of the CDR3 is TGCGCCAGCACATCCGGGACATCTCGGGAGACCCAGTACTTC. Variable domain in full (rest from reference TRBV5-1 and TRBJ2-5): KAGVTQTPRYLIKTRGQQVTLSCSPISGHRSVSWYQQTPGQGLQFLFEYFSETQRNKGNFPGRFSGRQFSNSRSEMNVSTLELGDSALYLCASTSGTSRETQYFGPGTRLLVL.

The V call is TRBV5-6, the J call TRBJ1-2; D may be TRBD1 (5 bases). V lost 4 bases and J lost 7, with 17 bases in between. The CDR3 length is 14 residues. CDR1 is SGHDT and CDR2 is YYEEEE in the germline V gene. As DNA, the CDR3 is TGTGCCAGCAGCGAAGGGGAGGGGCGAATTGGCTACACCTTC. Protein: CASSEGEGRIGYTF.

This chain connects TRBV19 to TRBJ1-1; unclear D gene. The germline V and J ends were trimmed by 5 bases and 0 bases, with 22 bases remaining between them. The germline V gene has CDR1 LNHDA and CDR2 SQIVND (reference sequence). This CDR3 region has 18 residues. The CDR3 region is CASSQILGIGVMNTEAFF. DNA for the CDR3: TGTGCCAGTAGTCAAATCCTCGGGATTGGTGTAATGAACACTGAAGCTTTCTTT. Drawing the rest from reference TRBV19 and TRBJ1-1, the complete variable domain is DGGITQSPKYLFRKEGQNVTLSCEQNLNHDAMYWYRQDPGQGLRLIYYSQIVNDFQKGDIAEGYSVSREKKESFPLTVTSAQKNPTAFYLCASSQILGIGVMNTEAFFGQGTRLTVV.

This chain uses TRBV25-1 with TRBJ1-5, with D perhaps matching TRBD1 (6 bases). V was trimmed by 1 base and J by 7 bases, leaving 11 bases between them. CDR1 is MGHDK, CDR2 SYGVNS, per germline. CDR3 length: 14 amino acids. The CDR3 DNA reads TGTGCCAGCAGTGAATCAACAGGGTGGCAGCCCCAGCATTTT. Protein product: CASSESTGWQPQHF.

The chain couples TRBV5-8 to TRBJ2-5, with D possibly matching TRBD2 (7 bases). V dropped 4 bases and J dropped 5 bases, with 15 bases sitting between them. There are 14 residues in the CDR3. The germline gives CDR1 SGHTS, CDR2 YDEGEE. CDR3 in DNA: TGTGCCAGCAGCGGCGGGGGCAAGGGTGAGACCCAGTACTTC. Amino acid sequence: CASSGGGKGETQYF.

As DNA, the CDR3 is TGTGCCTGGAGTGCAATATCAAGTGGGGGCGCGCGGGCTTTCTTT. It specifies CAWSAISSGGARAFF. The chain links TRBV30 to TRBJ1-1, with a weak D call TRBD1 (6 bases). V lost 1 base and J 11 bases, leaving 23 bases between the germline ends. The CDR3 is 15 amino acids. Germline CDR1 GTSNPN, CDR2 SVGIG (reference sequence).

The CDR3 nucleotides read TGTGCCATCAGTGAATTCGACAGGGGAATATATTTT. Its translation: CAISEFDRGIYF. The V gene is TRBV10-3, the J gene TRBJ1-3, with TRBD1 matching 8 bases. This CDR3 contains 12 residues. Per the germline V gene, CDR1 is ENHRY and CDR2 is SYGVKD. V trimming: 3 bases; J trimming: 13 bases; junction bases outside the gene matches: 5.

The gene calls are TRBV14 and TRBJ2-1; D may be TRBD2 (5 bases). The germline CDR1 and CDR2 sequences are SGHDN and FVKESK. The CDR3 sequence is 12 residues long. The V end lost 4 bases, the J end lost 6 bases, and 7 bases lay between the germline ends. CDR3 amino acids: CASSRTSNEQFF. In DNA form, the CDR3 reads TGTGCCAGCAGCCGAACTAGCAATGAGCAGTTCTTC.

The gene calls are TRBV30 and TRBJ2-3; TRBD2 matches 8 bases. The trim removed 3 bases at V and 6 bases at J, leaving 17 bases unmatched. Germline CDR1 GTSNPN, CDR2 SVGIG (reference sequence). The CDR3 runs 17 residues. Written as DNA, the CDR3 is TGTGCCTGGAGCCTATCCCGGGCTAGCGGGCGGGGGGATACGCAGTATTTT. It specifies CAWSLSRASGRGDTQYF. The whole variable domain, remainder taken from reference TRBV30 and TRBJ2-3, is SQTIHQWPATLVQPVGSPLSLECTVEGTSNPNLYWYRQAAGRGLQLLFYSVGIGQISSEVPQNLSASRPQDRQFILSSKKLLLSDSGFYLCAWSLSRASGRGDTQYFGPGTRLTVL.

This clone came up a few times. The chain uses TRBV14 and TRBJ1-1, with 9 bases that match TRBD1. Trimming removed 6 bases from V and 4 bases from J; junction bases left unmatched: 6. Germline-derived CDR1 and CDR2 are SGHDN and FVKESK. The CDR3 contains 14 residues. The CDR3 region has the DNA TGTGCCAGCAGTCAAAACAGGGGGCGCACTGAAGCTTTCTTT. Translated: CASSQNRGRTEAFF. Full variable domain (rest looked up from reference TRBV14 and TRBJ1-1): EAGVTQFPSHSVIEKGQTVTLRCDPISGHDNLYWYRRVMGKEIKFLLHFVKESKQDESGMPNNRFLAERTGGTYSTLKVQPAELEDSGVYFCASSQNRGRTEAFFGQGTRLTVV.

The rearrangement links TRBV25-1 to TRBJ2-3; the D gene is possibly TRBD1 (6 bases). The V gene's germline CDR1 is MGHDK and CDR2 SYGVNS. This CDR3 contains 15 residues. V lost 4 bases and J lost 2, with 13 bases in between. This CDR3 is CASSGTGLATDTQYF. CDR3 nucleotides: TGTGCCAGCAGTGGAACAGGGTTGGCCACAGATACGCAGTATTTT.

The chain recombines TRBV12-3 or TRBV12-4 with TRBJ1-5, with no clear D. This CDR3 has 13 residues. V lost 4 bases and J 5 bases, leaving 9 bases between the germline ends. CDR3 protein: CASSWAGYQPQHF. For the CDR3, the DNA is TGTGCCAGCAGTTGGGCGGGATATCAGCCCCAGCATTTT.

This clone was found once. V and J are TRBV2 and TRBJ1-4, with D perhaps TRBD1 (6 bases). The V end lost 8 bases, the J end lost 0 bases, and 16 bases lay between the germline ends. CDR3 size: 16 residues. Germline lookup yields CDR1 SNHLY and CDR2 FYNNEI. The DNA of the CDR3 is TGTGCCAGCGGACGGGACAACGGGGCAACTAATGAAAAACTGTTTTTT. This codes for CASGRDNGATNEKLFF. The whole variable domain, filled in from reference TRBV2 and TRBJ1-4, reads EPEVTQTPSHQVTQMGQEVILRCVPISNHLYFYWYRQILGQKVEFLVSFYNNEISEKSEIFDDQFSVERPDGSNFTLKIRSTKLEDSAMYFCASGRDNGATNEKLFFGSGTQLSVL.

For the CDR3, the DNA is TGTGCCAGCAGCTTAAGACAGCTGAACACTGAAGCTTTCTTT. Protein sequence: CASSLRQLNTEAFF. V and J are TRBV11-1 and TRBJ1-1; D might be TRBD1 (5 bases). Per the germline V gene, CDR1 is SGHAT and CDR2 is FQDESV (reference sequence). The V end was cut by 2 bases, the J end by 0 bases, with 7 bases between. CDR3 length: 14 amino acids.

The chain couples TRBV29-1 to TRBJ1-4; TRBD1 matches 10 bases. J lost 7 bases, V lost 4 bases, and 0 bases had no gene match. Germline CDR1 SQVTM, CDR2 ANQGSEA. This CDR3 is built from 12 residues. The CDR3 is CSVGDRGEKLFF. The CDR3 DNA follows: TGCAGCGTTGGGGACAGGGGTGAAAAACTGTTTTTT.